This entry concerns a single TCR beta chain. Germline assignment: CDR1 MDHEN and CDR2 SYDVKM. The CDR3 covers 15 residues. V was clipped by 2 bases and J by 3 bases, with 11 bases between them. The PBMCs had their origin in roughly 9.4 ml of fresh peripheral blood. Amplification of TCR beta CDR3 regions was performed using RNA transcripts as template. The HTBI primer set was used in a first-round RT-PCR of the TCR CDR3. TCRdb re-derived calls from the multiplex PCR reads in MiXCR, one entry per CDR3 protein. The sample holds 500,000 to 750,000 distinct CDR3 sequences, roughly 14% seen once. The data originate from a study of T cells in Graves' hyperthyroidism and ophthalmopathy.

V and J are TRBV28 and TRBJ2-4; a possible D gene is TRBD2 (6 bases). The sequence came from a woman in her twenties or thirties with Graves' hyperthyroidism. The specimen sequenced was blood. CDR3 residues: CASSLIAENKNIQYF. Here the CDR3 DNA reads TGTGCCAGCAGTTTAATAGCGGAGAACAAAAACATTCAGTACTTC.